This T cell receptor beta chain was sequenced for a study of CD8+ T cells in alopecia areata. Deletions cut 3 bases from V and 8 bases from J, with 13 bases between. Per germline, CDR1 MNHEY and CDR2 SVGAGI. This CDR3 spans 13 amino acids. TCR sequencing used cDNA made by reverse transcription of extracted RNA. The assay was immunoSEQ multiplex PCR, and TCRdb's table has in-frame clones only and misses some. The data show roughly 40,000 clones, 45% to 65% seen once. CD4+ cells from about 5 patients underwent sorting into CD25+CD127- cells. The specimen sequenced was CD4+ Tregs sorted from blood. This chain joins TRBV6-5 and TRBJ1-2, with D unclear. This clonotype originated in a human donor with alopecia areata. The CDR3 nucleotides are TGTGCCAGCAGTTATTCCCCTATTTGGGGCTACACCTTC. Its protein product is CASSYSPIWGYTF.